Listed below are T cell receptor beta chains from one sample, sequenced in a study of blood T cell repertoires in COVID-19. Some clones are missing from TCRdb's copy, which holds only in-frame ones; the method was immunoSEQ multiplex PCR. The sample has around 390,000 clones, just under 90% seen once. The sequenced sample consisted of PBMCs or T cells enriched from blood (not recorded which). These receptors all come from a woman aged 50 to 60 who had recovered from COVID-19. CDR3s include the opening cysteine and the closing phenylalanine or tryptophan. Each record gives: CDR3 DNA, CDR3 protein, clone size, D gene, J gene, V gene. The D gene is left open where the match is weak. Clone size is stated in some rows and not others, as once, few, many or a class when expanded.

CDR3nt: TGTGCCAGCAGCTTCACTCAGGGGCTTAGTTATGGCTACACCTTC
CDR3aa: CASSFTQGLSYGYTF
abundance: NA
d_gene: NA
j_gene: TRBJ1-2
v_gene: TRBV7-9

CDR3nt: TGTGCCAGCAGTGAACGCAGGATAAACACCGGGGAGCTGTTTTTT
CDR3aa: CASSERRINTGELFF
abundance: NA
d_gene: NA
j_gene: TRBJ2-2
v_gene: TRBV6-1

CDR3nt: TGTGCCAGCAGCCAAGGACAGGGAAGTGGCTACACCTTC
CDR3aa: CASSQGQGSGYTF
abundance: NA
d_gene: TRBD1
j_gene: TRBJ1-2
v_gene: TRBV3-1/TRBV3-2

CDR3nt: TGTGCCAGCAGCTTGGACCTAGCGGGGGGGAGAGAGACCCAGTACTTC
CDR3aa: CASSLDLAGGRETQYF
abundance: NA
d_gene: TRBD2
j_gene: TRBJ2-5
v_gene: TRBV5-5

CDR3nt: TGTGCCAGTAGTAGCACAAGGTTAGGGAGGCTCGGGGAAGATGGCTACACCTTC
CDR3aa: CASSSTRLGRLGEDGYTF
abundance: NA
d_gene: NA
j_gene: TRBJ1-2
v_gene: TRBV19

CDR3nt: TGTGCCAGCTCACCGGGACAGGGGTTAGATACGCAGTATTTT
CDR3aa: CASSPGQGLDTQYF
abundance: NA
d_gene: TRBD1
j_gene: TRBJ2-3
v_gene: TRBV18

CDR3nt: TGTGCCAGCAGTTTCCCTCAGGGCCCCATGGGGCAGTACTTC
CDR3aa: CASSFPQGPMGQYF
abundance: NA
d_gene: NA
j_gene: TRBJ2-7
v_gene: TRBV28

CDR3nt: TGTGCCAGCAGCCCAAGACCGGGACTAGCGGTGATATACAATGAGCAGTTCTTC
CDR3aa: CASSPRPGLAVIYNEQFF
abundance: once
d_gene: TRBD2
j_gene: TRBJ2-1
v_gene: TRBV7-8

CDR3nt: TGTGCCTGGAGTGTACGAGGGACAGGGAAGGAAAAACTGTTTTTT
CDR3aa: CAWSVRGTGKEKLFF
abundance: NA
d_gene: TRBD1
j_gene: TRBJ1-4
v_gene: TRBV30

CDR3nt: TGTGCCAGCAGTGGAGGGGGACGGAAGACGAACACCGGGGAGCTGTTTTTT
CDR3aa: CASSGGGRKTNTGELFF
abundance: few
d_gene: NA
j_gene: TRBJ2-2
v_gene: TRBV2

CDR3nt: TGCAGCGCAAAGCCGAACACTGAAGCTTTCTTT
CDR3aa: CSAKPNTEAFF
abundance: NA
d_gene: NA
j_gene: TRBJ1-1
v_gene: TRBV29-1

CDR3nt: TGTGCCAGCAGCCAAGATGTTAATGGCTACACCTTC
CDR3aa: CASSQDVNGYTF
abundance: NA
d_gene: NA
j_gene: TRBJ1-2
v_gene: TRBV4-2

CDR3nt: TGTGCCAGCAGCCAAGGAGACTCGCTGGTGCAGGGCAATTCACCCCTCCACTTT
CDR3aa: CASSQGDSLVQGNSPLHF
abundance: once
d_gene: NA
j_gene: TRBJ1-6
v_gene: TRBV3-1/TRBV3-2

CDR3nt: TGCGCCAGCAGCTTTTTGGCAGGGTCGAACACCGGGGAGCTGTTTTTT
CDR3aa: CASSFLAGSNTGELFF
abundance: NA
d_gene: NA
j_gene: TRBJ2-2
v_gene: TRBV5-1

CDR3nt: TGTGCCAGCAGTAAACAGGAGAACTATGGCTACACCTTC
CDR3aa: CASSKQENYGYTF
abundance: NA
d_gene: NA
j_gene: TRBJ1-2
v_gene: TRBV6-2/TRBV6-3

CDR3nt: TGTGCCAGCAGCCAAGAGGGGGGCTACGAGCAGTACTTC
CDR3aa: CASSQEGGYEQYF
abundance: NA
d_gene: NA
j_gene: TRBJ2-7
v_gene: TRBV4-2

CDR3nt: TGCAGCGTTGATAGCGGGGTCGGCACCGGGGAGCTGTTTTTT
CDR3aa: CSVDSGVGTGELFF
abundance: NA
d_gene: TRBD2
j_gene: TRBJ2-2
v_gene: TRBV29-1

CDR3nt: TGTGCCAGCAGTGAACGGGTAACCAATCAGCCCCAGCATTTT
CDR3aa: CASSERVTNQPQHF
abundance: NA
d_gene: NA
j_gene: TRBJ1-5
v_gene: TRBV2

CDR3nt: TGTGCCAGCAGTGGCCGGGACAGGGAGGGACACGAGCAGTACTTC
CDR3aa: CASSGRDREGHEQYF
abundance: once
d_gene: TRBD1
j_gene: TRBJ2-7
v_gene: TRBV27

CDR3nt: TGTGCCAGCAGTTTATCGGGAGTACAGTACGAGCAGTACTTC
CDR3aa: CASSLSGVQYEQYF
abundance: few
d_gene: NA
j_gene: TRBJ2-7
v_gene: TRBV27

CDR3nt: TGTGCCAGCAGTCTCCCGGGACAGGGTATTTACAATGAGCAGTTCTTC
CDR3aa: CASSLPGQGIYNEQFF
abundance: NA
d_gene: TRBD1
j_gene: TRBJ2-1
v_gene: TRBV28

CDR3nt: TGTGCCAGTAGTATAGAAGACAGAAATCAGCCCCAGCATTTT
CDR3aa: CASSIEDRNQPQHF
abundance: once
d_gene: NA
j_gene: TRBJ1-5
v_gene: TRBV19

CDR3nt: TGTGCCACCAGAAGAAGTAGTCTCACAGATACGCAGTATTTT
CDR3aa: CATRRSSLTDTQYF
abundance: NA
d_gene: NA
j_gene: TRBJ2-3
v_gene: TRBV24-1

CDR3nt: TGTGCCAGCAGTTACTTGGGGCAGGCCAGCACAGATACGCAGTATTTT
CDR3aa: CASSYLGQASTDTQYF
abundance: NA
d_gene: NA
j_gene: TRBJ2-3
v_gene: TRBV6-5

CDR3nt: TGTGCCAGTAGTATAGGTATAAGACAGAACTATGGCTACACCTTC
CDR3aa: CASSIGIRQNYGYTF
abundance: NA
d_gene: NA
j_gene: TRBJ1-2
v_gene: TRBV19

CDR3nt: TGTGCCAGCAGCTCGGACAGGGGGCGGTCTGGGGCCAACGTCCTGACTTTC
CDR3aa: CASSSDRGRSGANVLTF
abundance: NA
d_gene: TRBD1
j_gene: TRBJ2-6
v_gene: TRBV3-1/TRBV3-2

CDR3nt: TGCGCCAGCAGCGTACAAGGGGGCACCTCCCACGAGCAGTACTTC
CDR3aa: CASSVQGGTSHEQYF
abundance: NA
d_gene: TRBD1
j_gene: TRBJ2-7
v_gene: TRBV5-1